Below, 20 T cell receptor beta chains from the same sample are listed, as sequenced in a study of blood T cells in healthy people across ages. With a J-beta primer mix and a sample-barcoded 5' primer, a second PCR ran about 6 to 11 cycles. TCRdb reprocessed the 5' RACE reads via MiXCR and lists one record per CDR3 protein. The sample includes 800,000 or so distinct CDR3 sequences, around 50% of them seen just once. Material: blood. All receptors derive from an older man in good health.

The rearrangement joins TRBV10-3 to TRBJ2-1; 10 nucleotides line up with TRBD2. Unmatched junction bases numbered 7, after V lost 3 bases and J lost 5 bases. The germline V gene encodes CDR1 ENHRY and CDR2 SYGVKD. There are 16 residues in the CDR3. CDR3 in amino acids: CAISESSGRADNEQFF. The CDR3 DNA reads TGTGCCATCAGTGAATCCAGCGGGAGGGCCGACAATGAGCAGTTCTTC.

This clonotype was picked up a small number of times. This rearrangement joins TRBV27 to TRBJ2-2; 7 bases align to TRBD2. This CDR3 has 15 residues. Germline-derived CDR1 and CDR2 are MNHEY and SMNVEV (reference sequence). V was clipped by 5 bases and J by 3 bases; unmatched bases: 6. The CDR3 loop is CASSPTGGHTGELFF. The CDR3 nucleotides are TGTGCCAGCAGTCCCACGGGAGGACACACCGGGGAGCTGTTTTTT.

The rearrangement uses TRBV5-1 and TRBJ2-6; 9 bases align to TRBD1. With 4 bases clipped from V and 1 base from J, the junction kept 9 bases outside the gene matches. The CDR3 is 18 amino acids. Germline V gene lookup returns CDR1 SGHRS and CDR2 YFSETQ. CDR3 sequence (DNA): TGCGCCAGCAGCCCTAGGACAGGGGAAAGTTCTGGGGCCAACGTCCTGACTTTC. Amino acid sequence: CASSPRTGESSGANVLTF.

The genes are TRBV27 and TRBJ2-7; D ambiguous. V lost 5 bases to trimming and J lost 5 bases, with 13 bases between them. The CDR3 totals 13 residues. Germline CDR1 MNHEY, CDR2 SMNVEV (reference sequence). The DNA of the CDR3 is TGTGCCAGCAGTCTGGGCTCTGGGAACGAGCAGTACTTC. It encodes CASSLGSGNEQYF.

There are many counts of this clonotype. The chain is built from TRBV29-1 and TRBJ2-1; TRBD2 matches 8 bases. The germline V gene has CDR1 SQVTM and CDR2 ANQGSEA. CDR3 length: 12 residues. The ends lost 4 bases at V and 8 bases at J; junction bases unmatched: 4. The CDR3 DNA reads TGCAGCGTTGTTCGGGGGGGCGATGAGCAGTTCTTC. It encodes CSVVRGGDEQFF.

This clonotype has just a few counts. This sequence joins TRBV12-3 or TRBV12-4 and TRBJ2-5; 10 bases are a match to TRBD1. Trimming removed 5 bases from V and 3 bases from J; junction bases left unmatched: 6. The CDR3 covers 15 residues. Here the CDR3 reads CASSLSDRGKETQYF. For the CDR3, the DNA is TGTGCCAGCAGTCTCTCGGACAGGGGGAAAGAGACCCAGTACTTC.

This rearrangement joins TRBV20-1 to TRBJ1-2; 8 nucleotides align to TRBD1. Germline trimming cut 0 bases from V and 7 bases from J; bases unmatched to any gene: 1. This CDR3 has 12 amino acids. Germline CDR1 reads DFQATT; CDR2 reads SNEGSKA (reference sequence). For the CDR3, the DNA is TGCAGTGCTAGAGAGACAGGGGTTGGCTACACCTTC. Translating it yields CSARETGVGYTF.

As to this clonotype: An end of the junction does not agree with germline; a read error may underlie this. The V gene is TRBV7-2, the J gene TRBJ2-7; 7 positions match TRBD2. CDR3 length: 13 residues. Germline assignment: CDR1 SGHTA and CDR2 FQGNSA. The CDR3 spells CARSLSASGQQYF. The CDR3 DNA follows: TGTGCCCGCAGCTTATCGGCTAGCGGACAGCAGTACTTC.

V and J are TRBV12-3 or TRBV12-4 and TRBJ1-2, with no clear D. V gave up 6 bases and J gave up 0 bases, with 8 bases separating them. This CDR3 spans 13 amino acids. CDR3 in DNA: TGTGCCAGCAGGCCGCATGCTAACTATGGCTACACCTTC. This sequence encodes CASRPHANYGYTF.

The CDR3 sequence: CASSLDGMGTNYGYTF. The CDR3 DNA reads TGTGCCAGCAGCTTAGATGGGATGGGGACTAACTATGGCTACACCTTC. This rearrangement joins TRBV7-2 to TRBJ1-2, with D unresolved. Trimming pared 1 base from V and 0 bases from J, leaving 12 bases between. CDR3 length: 16 residues. Germline V gene sequence: CDR1 SGHTA, CDR2 FQGNSA.

The rearrangement uses TRBV27 and TRBJ2-5; D tentatively reads TRBD1 or TRBD2 (5 bases each). CDR1 is MNHEY and CDR2 is SMNVEV in the germline V gene (reference sequence). This CDR3 is 18 amino acids long. Trimming stripped 2 bases from V and 2 bases from J, with 21 bases between. The CDR3 DNA is TGTGCCAGCAGTTTAAGGGGACGCGGTCAGGATTTTCAAGAGACCCAGTACTTC. Amino acid sequence: CASSLRGRGQDFQETQYF.

This clonotype was detected ten times or more. The chain carries TRBV29-1 and TRBJ2-1; 7 bases map to TRBD1. The trim removed 4 bases at V and 4 bases at J, leaving 7 bases unmatched. Per the germline V gene, CDR1 is SQVTM and CDR2 is ANQGSEA. The CDR3 runs to 14 residues. CDR3 nucleotides: TGCAGCGTTGCGGGACAGCCCTTATACAATGAGCAGTTCTTC. Protein product: CSVAGQPLYNEQFF.

As for this clonotype: A much larger clone is a single base away; this may be a read error. V is TRBV7-2 and J is TRBJ2-1; no reliable D call. The J call is in doubt because the DNA end fits TRBJ2-7 better. The CDR3 spans 14 residues. In germline, CDR1 is SGHTA, CDR2 FQGNSA. CDR3 sequence reads: CASTLDGSYNEQYF. The CDR3 bases are TGTGCCAGCACCCTTGACGGATCCTACAATGAGCAGTACTTC.

There are a few counts of this clonotype. The V gene is TRBV2, the J gene TRBJ2-5; D remains ambiguous. Germline V lookup: CDR1 SNHLY, CDR2 FYNNEI. This CDR3 is built from 11 residues. Between the trimmed V and J ends, which lost 5 bases and 4 bases, there was a span of 5 bases. CDR3 DNA sequence: TGTGCCAGCAGTACTGTAGAGACCCAGTACTTC. It specifies CASSTVETQYF. Based on the CDR3 plus reference TRBV2 and TRBJ2-5, the full variable domain is EPEVTQTPSHQVTQMGQEVILRCVPISNHLYFYWYRQILGQKVEFLVSFYNNEISEKSEIFDDQFSVERPDGSNFTLKIRSTKLEDSAMYFCASSTVETQYFGPGTRLLVL.

This clonotype came up many times. This chain joins TRBV18 and TRBJ2-1, with a possible D match to TRBD1 (5 bases). With 3 bases removed from V and 9 bases from J, the gap between germline ends came to 15 bases. Looked up from germline, CDR1 is KGHSH and CDR2 is LQKENI. The CDR3 consists of 14 residues. CDR3 residues: CASSPFSGLSEQFF. The CDR3 DNA reads TGTGCCAGCTCACCGTTCTCAGGGCTTAGTGAGCAGTTCTTC.

About this clonotype: At one end, the junction sequence differs from germline, possibly due to a read error. V usage is TRBV4-3 and J usage is TRBJ2-1, with 8 nucleotides matching TRBD1. The end of the DNA aligns better with TRBJ2-7, so the J call may be wrong. The CDR3 is made up of 19 amino acids. Looked up from germline, CDR1 is LGHNA and CDR2 is YSLEER. In DNA, the CDR3 is TGCGCCAGCAGCCAAGAGGCCCCTATCCCGACAGGGGTCATCTACCAGCAGTACTTC. Protein sequence: CASSQEAPIPTGVIYQQYF.

The chain uses TRBV6-2 or TRBV6-3 and TRBJ2-7; the D gene is possibly TRBD2 (7 bases). The CDR3 has 17 amino acids. Per germline, CDR1 MNHEY and CDR2 SVGEGT. The V gene lost 7 bases and the J gene lost 7 bases, with 29 bases spanning the gap. In DNA form, the CDR3 reads TGTGCCAGCACTCCGCGCAGGGGCCGAGGACTAGGCTGGGAGCAGTACTTC. As protein: CASTPRRGRGLGWEQYF.

On this clonotype: This may be a read error: a much more frequent sequence differs by one nucleotide. V is TRBV20-1 and J is TRBJ2-4; 8 bases align to TRBD1. The closer fit of TRBJ2-5 to the DNA end suggests the J call may be wrong. This CDR3 is built from 14 residues. In germline, CDR1 is DFQATT, CDR2 SNEGSKA (reference sequence). CDR3 DNA: TGCAGTGCGTCCGAGACAGGGGCCGGAGAGACCCAGTACTTC. Its translation: CSASETGAGETQYF.

The V gene is TRBV15, the J gene TRBJ2-7; 9 positions agree with TRBD1. The better agreement between TRBJ2-4 and the DNA end casts doubt on the J call. The length of the CDR3 is 16 residues. Germline CDR1 is LNHNV and CDR2 is YYDKDF (reference sequence). The CDR3 reads CATSSGTGNSMDIQYF. CDR3 coding DNA: TGTGCCACCAGCAGCGGGACAGGGAATTCTATGGACATTCAGTACTTC.

The V and J genes are TRBV24-1 and TRBJ2-1; 12 nucleotides line up with TRBD1. With V trimmed by 0 bases and J by 7 bases, 3 bases remained unmatched. The CDR3 extends over 16 amino acids. Germline V gene data show CDR1 as KGHDR and CDR2 as SFDVKD. CDR3 residues: CATSDLGTGGPNEQFF. The CDR3 region has the DNA TGTGCCACCAGTGATTTGGGGACAGGGGGCCCGAATGAGCAGTTCTTC.